The 10 T cell receptor beta chains below all came from one sample that was sequenced in a study of T cell repertoires in cytomegalovirus infection. Which antigens these TCRs recognize remains unknown. MiXCR, applied by TCRdb to the reads, yields one record per CDR3 protein. The data show around 710,000 distinct CDR3 sequences, 25% to 35% seen once. The sequences come from cultured CD8+ T cells from PBMCs, collected from culture after CMV antigen stimulation. All receptors derive from a human donor in good health (CMV status not recorded). Some clones in this sample may be carry-over from other donors' samples.

The gene calls are TRBV6-2 or TRBV6-3 and TRBJ1-2; no clear D. Germline V gene lookup returns CDR1 MNHEY and CDR2 SVGEGT. The CDR3 sequence is 13 residues long. Between the trimmed V and J ends, which lost 9 bases and 4 bases, there was a span of 15 bases. The CDR3 nucleotides are TGTGCCAGTTATACACCGATGGGCTATGGCTACACCTTC. Amino acid sequence: CASYTPMGYGYTF.

Ten or more counts support this clonotype. CDR3 DNA sequence: TGTGCCAGCGGCCGGACAGGGGCTGGCTACACCTTC. Encoded protein: CASGRTGAGYTF. The gene calls are TRBV7-8 and TRBJ1-2; 9 nucleotides agree with TRBD1. The CDR3 has 12 amino acids. Germline V gives CDR1 SGHVS, CDR2 FQNEAQ. Germline trimming cut 8 bases from V and 7 bases from J; bases unmatched to any gene: 5.

This clonotype was seen only a few times. This CDR3 reads CASSPEGLGDEQYV. The CDR3 nucleotides are TGTGCCAGCTCACCGGAGGGACTAGGCGACGAGCAGTACGTC. The rearrangement uses TRBV18 and TRBJ2-7, with 8 bases matching TRBD2. The CDR3 length is 14 residues. After removal of 3 bases from V and 5 bases from J, the junction contained 6 bases not matched to a gene. Germline lookup yields CDR1 KGHSH and CDR2 LQKENI.

J is TRBJ1-2 and V is TRBV27, with D maybe TRBD1 (5 bases). The CDR3 runs to 14 residues. V shed 5 bases and J shed 4 bases, with 14 bases lying between them. In germline, CDR1 is MNHEY, CDR2 SMNVEV (reference sequence). The CDR3 loop reads CASSGDGTIYGYTF. The CDR3 nucleotides are TGTGCCAGCAGTGGGGACGGAACCATCTATGGCTACACCTTC.

This clonotype has just one count. This sequence joins TRBV24-1 and TRBJ1-2; the D gene is possibly TRBD1 (5 bases). The CDR3 spans 11 residues. Per germline, CDR1 KGHDR and CDR2 SFDVKD. V lost 5 bases and J lost 8, with 8 bases in between. The CDR3 is CATSGWDGYTF. In DNA form, the CDR3 reads TGTGCCACCAGTGGCTGGGACGGCTACACCTTC.

This clonotype was seen a few times. The V gene is TRBV6-1, the J gene TRBJ2-3, with D possibly TRBD2 on 7 matching bases. V lost 8 bases to trimming and J lost 5 bases, with 14 bases between them. This CDR3 is 13 amino acids long. Germline V gene data show CDR1 as MNHNS and CDR2 as SASEGT. CDR3 sequence (DNA): TGTGCCAGCCCCGGGGGGCGAATAGATACGCAGTATTTT. Its protein is CASPGGRIDTQYF.

The sample holds a few counts of this clonotype. The chain uses TRBV19 and TRBJ2-4; D unclear. The germline V and J ends were trimmed by 7 bases and 3 bases, with 10 bases remaining between them. Germline V gives CDR1 LNHDA, CDR2 SQIVND (reference sequence). The CDR3 runs to 13 residues. DNA for the CDR3: TGTGCCAGTACGGCTAGTCTCAAAAACATTCAGTACTTC. The encoded protein is CASTASLKNIQYF.

This clonotype appeared a few times. The V gene is TRBV12-3 or TRBV12-4, the J gene TRBJ2-3; a weak D match, TRBD2 (6 bases). V lost 5 bases, J lost 2 bases, and 14 bases lay in between. The CDR3 runs 15 residues. CDR3 DNA sequence: TGTGCCAGCAGTCCGTGGACTACGGCCACAGATACGCAGTATTTT. This codes for CASSPWTTATDTQYF.

This clonotype was counted at least ten times. The rearrangement joins TRBV7-2 to TRBJ1-5; a possible D gene is TRBD1 (6 bases). Germline V lookup: CDR1 SGHTA, CDR2 FQGNSA. V was pared by 6 bases and J by 1 base, with 16 bases between. The CDR3 loop spans 16 amino acids. CDR3 bases: TGTGCCAGCAGTATTCGGGGGCGTAACAGCAATCAGCCCCAGCATTTT. This gives the protein CASSIRGRNSNQPQHF.

The chain combines TRBV7-9 with TRBJ1-1; D might be TRBD1 (5 bases). The germline V and J ends were trimmed by 0 bases and 5 bases, with 10 bases remaining between them. Germline CDR1 SEHNR, CDR2 FQNEAQ (reference sequence). The CDR3 has 14 amino acids. CDR3 sequence (DNA): TGTGCCAGCAGCTTAGCCGGGGGGGAAACTGAAGCTTTCTTT. It yields the protein CASSLAGGETEAFF. The full variable domain, with the rest looked up from reference TRBV7-9 and TRBJ1-1, is DTGVSQNPRHKITKRGQNVTFRCDPISEHNRLYWYRQTLGQGPEFLTYFQNEAQLEKSRLLSDRFSAERPKGSFSTLEIQRTEQGDSAMYLCASSLAGGETEAFFGQGTRLTVV.